This TCR beta chain was identified during a study of blood T cell repertoires in COVID-19. Study summary: COVID-19 samples collected from the United States, Italy and Spain covered acute and convalescent phases. From T cells, B-cell-depleted T cells, or PBMCs came the material, which was cDNA or gDNA.

This CDR3 spans 15 amino acids. V shed 0 bases and J shed 1 base, with 9 bases lying between them. Authors' data handling: Amplification with reference gene primers provided the estimates of nucleated cell counts. Data came from immunoSEQ multiplex PCR; TCRdb stores just in-frame clones and leaves some out. V and J calls and clone size follow that table, whereas D and trimming were derived from the DNA. Among fewer than 400,000 clones, approximately 86% were seen once, and the ten largest hold under 3%. The V gene is TRBV23-1, the J gene TRBJ1-1; D gene ambiguous. TRBV23-1 is filed as an ORF, its function uncertain. The sequenced sample consisted of peripheral blood. The receptor was derived from a human donor in a cohort sampled during active COVID-19. In DNA form, the CDR3 reads TGCGCCAGCAGTCAATCGTCTGAGGGGAACACTGAAGCTTTCTTT. This sequence encodes CASSQSSEGNTEAFF.